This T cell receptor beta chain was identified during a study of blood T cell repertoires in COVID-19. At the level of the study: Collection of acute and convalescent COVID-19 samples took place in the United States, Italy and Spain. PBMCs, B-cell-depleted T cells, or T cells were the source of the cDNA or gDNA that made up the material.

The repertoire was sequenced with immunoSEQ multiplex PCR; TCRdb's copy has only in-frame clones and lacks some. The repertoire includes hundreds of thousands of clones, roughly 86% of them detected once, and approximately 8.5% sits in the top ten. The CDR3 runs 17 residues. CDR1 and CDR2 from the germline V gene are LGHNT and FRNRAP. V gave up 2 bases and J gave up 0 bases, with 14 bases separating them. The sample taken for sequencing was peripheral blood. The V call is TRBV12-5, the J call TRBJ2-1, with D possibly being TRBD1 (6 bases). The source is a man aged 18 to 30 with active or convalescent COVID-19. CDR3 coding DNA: TGTGCTAGTGGTTTGAGTCTGGACAGAAGCTCCTACAATGAGCAGTTCTTC. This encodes CASGLSLDRSSYNEQFF. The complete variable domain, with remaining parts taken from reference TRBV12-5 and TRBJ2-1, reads DARVTQTPRHKVTEMGQEVTMRCQPILGHNTVFWYRQTMMQGLELLAYFRNRAPLDDSGMPKDRFSAEMPDATLATLKIQPSEPRDSAVYFCASGLSLDRSSYNEQFFGPGTRLTVL.